The present entry profiles one TCR beta chain with its context. The germline V and J ends were trimmed by 0 bases and 3 bases, with 12 bases remaining between them. The CDR3 contains 16 residues. Looked up from germline, CDR1 is LGHNA and CDR2 is YSLEER. The sample is drawn from a study of blood T cell repertoires in COVID-19. Across the whole study: Nucleic acid was either cDNA or gDNA, and it came from T cells, B-cell-depleted T cells, or PBMCs.

Study processing details: Amplification of reference gene primers provided the estimated nucleated cell counts. Generated by immunoSEQ multiplex PCR, the TCRdb table keeps only in-frame clones and is missing some. D and trimming were read from the DNA, whereas the V and J calls and clone size are those reported in that table. The profile shows roughly 63,000 clones, 89% of them singletons. The sequence was obtained from a middle-aged man with active COVID-19. The chain is built from TRBV4-3 and TRBJ2-1; a weak D match, TRBD2 (5 bases). The sequenced sample was peripheral blood. CDR3: CASSQDRERNYNEQFF. In DNA, the CDR3 is TGCGCCAGCAGCCAAGATCGGGAACGGAACTACAATGAGCAGTTCTTC.